The 12 T cell receptor beta chains listed next were all sequenced from one sample in a study of blood T cell repertoires in COVID-19. Measured with immunoSEQ multiplex PCR; TCRdb has only the in-frame clones, and not every one. The sample shows 150,000 to 170,000 clones, 75% to 80% of them seen only once. The sequenced sample was peripheral blood. The receptor set was obtained from an elderly man with acute or convalescent COVID-19.

V usage is TRBV9 and J usage is TRBJ2-2, with unresolved D. The CDR3 has 13 residues. CDR1 is SGDLS and CDR2 is YYNGEE in the germline V gene. Trimming left V 3 bases short and J 4 bases short, with 7 bases between. The CDR3 spells CASSAASTGELFF. The CDR3 bases are TGTGCCAGCAGCGCCGCGAGCACCGGGGAGCTGTTTTTT.

CDR3 loop: CASSLGQGAGEQYV. For the CDR3, the DNA is TGTGCCAGCAGCCTGGGACAGGGGGCCGGCGAGCAGTACGTC. The chain recombines TRBV3-1 (or the pseudogene TRBV3-2) with TRBJ2-7; the match to TRBD1 covers 12 bases. J lost 6 bases, V lost 4 bases, and 4 bases had no gene match. Per germline, CDR1 LGHDT and CDR2 YNNKEL (reference sequence). The CDR3 covers 14 residues.

This rearrangement joins TRBV19 to TRBJ1-1; D uncertain. The CDR3 covers 12 residues. Trimming cost V 6 bases and J 2 bases, with 7 bases left between them. Germline V gene data show CDR1 as LNHDA and CDR2 as SQIVND (reference sequence). CDR3 residues: CASSLPNTEAFF. The CDR3 DNA sequence: TGTGCCAGTAGCCTCCCCAACACTGAAGCTTTCTTT.

The genes are TRBV18 and TRBJ1-2; D perhaps matches TRBD1 (6 bases). This CDR3 spans 15 amino acids. Germline CDR1 is KGHSH and CDR2 is LQKENI. The ends were cut back, 2 bases at V and 12 bases at J, with 22 bases in the middle. This CDR3 reads CASSPRGGLERLDTF. The CDR3 DNA sequence: TGTGCCAGCTCACCAAGGGGGGGCTTAGAACGGCTCGACACCTTC.

The rearrangement links TRBV19 to TRBJ1-5; 7 bases are a match to TRBD1. The junction had 14 bases not matched to a gene; V was cut back by 6 bases and J by 9 bases. The CDR3 is 15 amino acids. CDR1 is LNHDA, CDR2 SQIVND, per germline (reference sequence). This chain's CDR3 is CASSFDQGGKRPQHF. Written as DNA, the CDR3 is TGTGCCAGTAGCTTCGATCAGGGGGGAAAGCGGCCCCAGCATTTT.

J is TRBJ2-7 and V is TRBV3-1 (or the pseudogene TRBV3-2), with 10 bases that match TRBD1. Losses at the gene ends were 2 bases for V and 6 bases for J; bases not matched to a gene: 4. The germline V gene encodes CDR1 LGHDT and CDR2 YNNKEL (reference sequence). The CDR3 runs to 14 residues. CDR3 sequence reads: CASSQLDRGGEQYF. The CDR3 bases are TGTGCCAGCAGCCAATTGGACAGGGGGGGCGAGCAGTACTTC.

This sequence joins TRBV5-5 and TRBJ2-7; a weak D match, TRBD2 (7 bases). CDR1 is SGHKS, CDR2 YYEKEE, per germline (reference sequence). The CDR3 is 16 residues long. The V end was cut by 3 bases, the J end by 0 bases, with 16 bases between. The CDR3 region has the DNA TGTGCCAGCAGCTGGGGGGGCACAACACTCTCCTACGAGCAGTACGTC. Encoded protein: CASSWGGTTLSYEQYV.

This clone was detected a few times. The chain employs TRBV5-4 and TRBJ1-6; 7 bases align to TRBD1. The CDR3 is made up of 15 amino acids. V dropped 0 bases and J dropped 6; count of bases not matched to a gene: 3. Per germline, CDR1 SGHNT and CDR2 YYREEE (reference sequence). The CDR3 DNA follows: TGTGCCAGCAGCTTGGGGGGGACAGCTAATTCACCCCTCCACTTT. Protein: CASSLGGTANSPLHF.

This clone was detected a few times. The V gene is TRBV6-5, the J gene TRBJ2-2; D is undetermined. Germline CDR1 is MNHEY and CDR2 is SVGAGI. The CDR3 extends over 14 amino acids. V was shortened by 7 bases and J by 3 bases, with 12 bases between the two germline ends. The CDR3 DNA follows: TGTGCCAGCACCTCAGGAATGGACACCGGGGAGCTGTTTTTT. This sequence encodes CASTSGMDTGELFF.

This clone was observed a handful of times. This chain links TRBV4-1 with TRBJ1-6; 7 positions agree with TRBD1. Germline V gene lookup returns CDR1 MGHRA and CDR2 YSYEKL. This CDR3 is 16 amino acids long. V was pared by 1 base and J by 7 bases, with 7 bases of the junction left unmatched. Written as DNA, the CDR3 is TGCGCCAGCAGCCAAGTATTCGGGACAGCCAATTCACCCCTCCACTTT. Its protein is CASSQVFGTANSPLHF.

The chain couples TRBV4-1 to TRBJ2-7, with 9 bases fitting TRBD1. This CDR3 has 15 amino acids. The trim removed 1 base at V and 2 bases at J, leaving 3 bases unmatched. CDR1 and CDR2 (germline): MGHRA, YSYEKL. As DNA, the CDR3 is TGCGCCAGCAGCCAAGTACAGGGGGCCACCTACGAGCAGTACTTC. Protein sequence: CASSQVQGATYEQYF.

The gene calls are TRBV11-3 and TRBJ2-7; 8 bases align to TRBD2. The CDR3 is made up of 14 amino acids. J gave up 0 bases and V 2 bases, and 0 bases lay outside the gene matches. Germline V gene lookup returns CDR1 SGHNT and CDR2 YENEEA. CDR3 sequence: CASSLSGGSYEQYF. In DNA, the CDR3 is TGTGCCAGCAGCTTAAGCGGGGGCTCCTACGAGCAGTACTTC.